One and the same sample provided the 15 T cell receptor beta chains below, sequenced in a study of CD8 T cells in ankylosing spondylitis. The study, taken as a whole, reports: Characteristic of ankylosing spondylitis blood, it appeared, was a TCR beta motif comprising several highly homologous variants.

TCRdb fed the 5' RACE reads into MiXCR, producing one record per CDR3 protein. The data show about 540,000 distinct CDR3 sequences, roughly 13% seen once. For these receptors, no antigen is known. Sequences were obtained from blood, either unsorted or a sorted T cell fraction (not recorded which). The receptors were gathered from a male donor with ankylosing spondylitis.

This sequence joins TRBV16 and TRBJ2-7; maybe TRBD2 (6 bases). The CDR3 has 16 amino acids. V lost 0 bases and J lost 6, with 18 bases in between. Germline V gene sequence: CDR1 KGHSY, CDR2 FQNENV. This CDR3 is CASSQSGGKYPIEQYF. CDR3 DNA sequence: TGTGCCAGCAGCCAATCTGGCGGGAAATATCCTATCGAGCAGTACTTC.

This clonotype was seen a handful of times. J is TRBJ1-2 and V is TRBV20-1; D unresolved. The germline V and J ends were trimmed by 3 bases and 6 bases, with 14 bases remaining between them. Germline values: CDR1 DFQATT, CDR2 SNEGSKA (reference sequence). The CDR3 is made up of 13 amino acids. CDR3 residues: CSARTEGANGYTF. The CDR3 DNA sequence: TGCAGTGCTAGGACGGAGGGCGCAAATGGCTACACCTTC.

This chain links TRBV29-1 with TRBJ2-1; the match to TRBD2 covers 12 bases. Trimming removed 6 bases from V and 4 bases from J; junction bases left unmatched: 10. The CDR3 spans 16 residues. The germline gives CDR1 SQVTM, CDR2 ANQGSEA. CDR3 protein: CSVPGLAGHLYNEQFF. CDR3 nucleotide sequence: TGCAGCGTACCGGGACTAGCGGGCCACCTTTACAATGAGCAGTTCTTC.

The CDR3 sequence is CASSRDGNKNIQYF. CDR3 DNA: TGTGCCAGCAGCCGGGACGGCAACAAAAACATTCAGTACTTC. The genes are TRBV11-2 and TRBJ2-4; D could derive from TRBD1 or TRBD2 (5 bases each). V was trimmed by 5 bases and J by 3 bases, leaving 11 bases between them. Germline V gene data show CDR1 as SGHAT and CDR2 as FQNNGV. The CDR3 contains 14 residues.

There are a few counts of this clonotype. The V gene is TRBV7-2, the J gene TRBJ2-1; no reliable D call. Germline V gives CDR1 SGHTA, CDR2 FQGNSA. The CDR3 consists of 16 residues. Trimming took 5 bases from V and 10 from J, leaving 24 bases between them. In DNA, the CDR3 is TGTGCCAGCAGCCAAAGGTTCTCTAGTGGGTTTATAGAGCAGTTCTTC. Residues: CASSQRFSSGFIEQFF.

V gene TRBV20-1 combines with J gene TRBJ1-1; the D gene is possibly TRBD1 (5 bases). The V end was cut by 2 bases, the J end by 0 bases, with 13 bases between. The length of the CDR3 is 15 residues. Germline CDR1 and CDR2: DFQATT and SNEGSKA (reference sequence). The CDR3 spells CSARLPGQLNTEAFF. CDR3 in DNA: TGCAGTGCTAGACTCCCGGGGCAGCTGAACACTGAAGCTTTCTTT.

This clonotype was seen a handful of times. The chain combines TRBV12-3 or TRBV12-4 with TRBJ2-2, with 13 bases that match TRBD2. With 6 bases clipped from V and 6 bases from J, the junction kept 13 bases outside the gene matches. CDR3 length equals 18 residues. CDR3 bases: TGTGCCAGCAGCCCTGGACTAGCGGGAGAAGGTAGTCCCGGGGAGCTGTTTTTT. Translation gives CASSPGLAGEGSPGELFF.

V gene TRBV5-6 combines with J gene TRBJ2-2; D is tentatively TRBD1 or TRBD2 (5 bases each). This CDR3 contains 13 residues. V shed 6 bases and J shed 4 bases, with 10 bases lying between them. Germline CDR1 reads SGHDT; CDR2 reads YYEEEE. In DNA, the CDR3 is TGTGCCAGCAACTCAGGGAGCACCGGGGAGCTGTTTTTT. Translated, it gives CASNSGSTGELFF.

J is TRBJ1-5 and V is TRBV29-1; unclear D gene. The V end lost 0 bases, the J end lost 11 bases, and 8 bases lay between the germline ends. In germline, CDR1 is SQVTM, CDR2 ANQGSEA. There are 11 residues in the CDR3. Here the CDR3 reads CSVEEGAAQHF. DNA for the CDR3: TGCAGCGTTGAAGAGGGCGCGGCCCAGCATTTT.

The chain is built from TRBV9 and TRBJ2-3; TRBD2 matches at 8 bases. CDR3 length: 15 amino acids. V was pared by 0 bases and J by 1 base, with 1 base of the junction left unmatched. CDR1 SGDLS and CDR2 YYNGEE come from the germline V gene. CDR3 nucleotides: TGTGCCAGCAGCGTAGCGGGAGGGCGCACAGATACGCAGTATTTT. Protein product: CASSVAGGRTDTQYF.

This clonotype was observed a handful of times. The CDR3 sequence: CASSRTHRGSNQPQHF. The CDR3 DNA is TGTGCCAGCAGCCGAACGCACAGGGGTAGCAATCAGCCCCAGCATTTT. The chain joins TRBV12-3 or TRBV12-4 to TRBJ1-5; 7 bases map to TRBD1. The V segment lost 6 bases and the J segment 0 bases; nucleotides outside the gene matches: 8. The CDR3 sequence is 16 residues long.

The V and J genes are TRBV20-1 and TRBJ1-5, with a tentative D call TRBD1 (5 bases). The CDR3 covers 13 residues. Trimming took 5 bases from V and 3 from J, leaving 11 bases between them. CDR1 and CDR2 from the germline V gene are DFQATT and SNEGSKA (reference sequence). DNA for the CDR3: TGCAGTGCTGAAGACAGCACCAATCAGCCCCAGCATTTT. Its translation: CSAEDSTNQPQHF.

This clonotype was counted only a few times. This chain connects TRBV12-3 or TRBV12-4 to TRBJ1-2; a weak D match, TRBD1 (6 bases). V lost 3 bases and J 6 bases, leaving 11 bases between the germline ends. This CDR3 comprises 13 residues. The CDR3, as DNA: TGTGCCAGCAGTTTCGGACAGTGGGATGGCTACACCTTC. Protein product: CASSFGQWDGYTF.

A few counts support this clonotype. The V gene is TRBV20-1, the J gene TRBJ2-1; TRBD2 matches 10 bases. The CDR3 has 12 residues. The junction had 1 base not matched to a gene; V was cut back by 5 bases and J by 6 bases. CDR1 and CDR2 from the germline V gene are DFQATT and SNEGSKA (reference sequence). CDR3 nucleotides: TGCAGTGCTCGACTAGCGGGCAATGAGCAGTTCTTC. Translating it yields CSARLAGNEQFF.

This clonotype came up a few times. The V call is TRBV6-5, the J call TRBJ1-1; TRBD1 matches 7 bases. This CDR3 has 16 residues. Germline CDR1 and CDR2: MNHEY and SVGAGI. Germline trimming cut 2 bases from V and 4 bases from J; bases unmatched to any gene: 10. The CDR3 DNA follows: TGTGCCAGCAGTTACCGAGTCGACAGGGAGGGCACTGAAGCTTTCTTT. Residues: CASSYRVDREGTEAFF.